This T cell receptor beta chain was sequenced for a study of cytomegalovirus exposure and HLA in healthy donors. Overall study context: From HLA-typed donors, an early data release held tens of millions of unique TCRs.

The PCR had 60 Vbeta and 13 Jbeta primers. The protocol was immunoSEQ multiplex PCR, while the TCRdb copy is restricted to in-frame clones and leaves out a portion. The data contain under 250,000 clones, approximately 80% of them singletons. This clone is a singleton in its sample. The antigen remains unidentified. Broader study findings: A list of about 180 TCR beta chains associated with cytomegalovirus was given. A missense DCLRE1C variant was associated with V- and J-gene trimming of TCR beta chains in a later analysis, and an independent cohort replicated the association.

Germline V gives CDR1 SNHLY, CDR2 FYNNEI. V shed 7 bases, J shed 0 bases, and the junction held 7 bases outside the gene matches. The CDR3 consists of 15 residues. V usage is TRBV2 and J usage is TRBJ1-1; 8 nucleotides line up with TRBD1. The sequence derives from a man between 45 and 60 years old in good health and CMV-seronegative. The source material was PBMCs. The CDR3 is CASTGQGRVNTEAFF. The CDR3 DNA reads TGTGCCAGCACTGGACAGGGCCGGGTGAACACTGAAGCTTTCTTT.